These T cell receptor beta chains were read from a single sample in a study of regulatory T cells in long-lasting Graves disease. TCRdb itself ran the multiplex PCR reads through MiXCR, one entry per CDR3 protein. The table has around 500,000 distinct CDR3 sequences, about a fifth seen once. The material was peripheral blood mononuclear cells (PBMCs), obtained when the disease was refractory, from a patient treated with antithyroid drugs. The source of these receptors is a female donor with Graves disease. The CDR3 runs from the conserved cysteine through the conserved F or W. A D gene is named only where the DNA matches it firmly. Size values are once, few and many counts, or a class for expanded clones, and some rows have none.

clone_size j_call v_call d_call cdr3_nt cdr3_aa
few TRBJ2-5 TRBV7-8 NA TGTGCCAGCAGCTTCGGCGTCCAGAGACAAGAGACCCAGTACTTC CASSFGVQRQETQYF
NA TRBJ2-7 TRBV6-1 NA TGTGCCAGCAGCCCCCGGACGGATCTCTCCTACGAGCAGTACTTC CASSPRTDLSYEQYF
many TRBJ2-7 TRBV27 TRBD2 TGTGCCAGCAGTTTAAGATCGGGGGGTGACGAGCAGTACTTC CASSLRSGGDEQYF
many TRBJ2-5 TRBV6-5 NA TGTGCCAGCAGTTACATTGGCTCCCAAGAGACCCAGTACTTC CASSYIGSQETQYF
few TRBJ2-7 TRBV14 TRBD1 TGTGCCAGCAGCCCGAAAGGACAGGGCGGCGAGCAGTACTTC CASSPKGQGGEQYF
many TRBJ2-7 TRBV28 TRBD2 TGTGCCAGCAGCGGAACTAGCGGAATCTACGAGCAGTACTTC CASSGTSGIYEQYF
NA TRBJ2-5 TRBV5-1 TRBD2 TGCGCCAGCACCGCGACTAGCGGGAGTTTGGAGACCCAGTACTTC CASTATSGSLETQYF
few TRBJ2-3 TRBV2 NA TGTGCCAGCAGTGAAGGGGCAGGGGGCACAGATACGCAGTATTTT CASSEGAGGTDTQYF
NA TRBJ2-7 TRBV20-1 NA TGCAGTGCTAGAGAGTTGGACTTTTACGAGCAGTACTTC CSARELDFYEQYF
many TRBJ2-7 TRBV2 NA TGTGCCAGCAATTTCTTATGGGGCAACGAGCAGTACTTC CASNFLWGNEQYF
many TRBJ1-1 TRBV7-8 NA TGTGCCAGCAGCTTAGACAGGGTCAGGGCGTGGACTGAAGCTTTCTTT CASSLDRVRAWTEAFF
NA TRBJ2-2 TRBV11-2 TRBD2 TGTGCCAGCAGCATGGGACTAGCGGGAGTGTTGACCGGGGAGCTGTTTTTT CASSMGLAGVLTGELFF
NA TRBJ1-5 TRBV19 TRBD1 TGTGCCAGCAAAACGTACAGGGGTAGCAATCAGCCCCAGCATTTT CASKTYRGSNQPQHF
NA TRBJ2-1 TRBV6-2/TRBV6-3 NA TGTGCCAGCAGTTATCCGCATCCTGAGCAGTTCTTC CASSYPHPEQFF
few TRBJ2-7 TRBV6-1 NA TGTGCCAGCAGTCCCCTCTGGGGGGAGAGCGAGCAGTACTTC CASSPLWGESEQYF
few TRBJ2-2 TRBV3-1 NA TGTGCCAGCAGCCAATTACGGGGTAGCGGGGAGCTGTTTTTT CASSQLRGSGELFF
few TRBJ2-7 TRBV7-6 NA TGTGCCAGCAGCAACCGTGGGGGGGCGAGGGACGAGCAGTACTTC CASSNRGGARDEQYF
few TRBJ1-1 TRBV6-2/TRBV6-3 TRBD1 TGTGCCAGCAGTTACTCCCCAACAGGGGGCATTTCGAACACTGAAGCTTTCTTT CASSYSPTGGISNTEAFF